This TCR beta chain emerged from a study of siplizumab effects on memory and regulatory T cells. As for this clone: Its specificity is unknown.

General study results and limits: To unstimulated subsets, only a minor fraction of alloreactive clones could be mapped.

With 2 bases removed from V and 8 bases from J, the gap between germline ends came to 12 bases. The CDR3 covers 14 residues. Looked up from germline, CDR1 is KGHSH and CDR2 is LQKENI. Here immunoSEQ multiplex PCR was the method, and the copy in TCRdb shows in-frame clones only, minus some. This sample yields 100,000 or so clones, of which approximately 91% are seen a single time; about 2.6% belongs to the top ten. The sequence derives from a human donor in good health. Some clones in this sample may be carry-over from other donors' samples. The chain is built from TRBV18 and TRBJ1-4; D ambiguous. Sequencing was done on a sample of CD4+ T cells sorted from blood. The CDR3 is CASSPAGIGEKLFF. DNA for the CDR3: TGTGCCAGCTCACCAGCTGGGATCGGGGAAAAACTGTTTTTT.